This entry features one T cell receptor beta chain sequence. What it binds is not known. Data came from immunoSEQ multiplex PCR; TCRdb stores just in-frame clones and leaves some out. The sample records 60,000 to 70,000 clones, roughly 86% being singletons. Germline values: CDR1 LNHNV, CDR2 YYDKDF (reference sequence). CDR3 length: 12 amino acids. V lost 0 bases and J lost 5, with 4 bases in between. Healthy donors had no documented immune events, such as infections, while sampled. These data belong to a study of identifying expanded T cells in peripheral blood. Regarding the study as a whole: Differentially abundant clones: about 1.1 between replicates, just under 17 at roughly 2 weeks, approximately 18 at four. Across healthy donors, higher total template counts meant significantly greater two-week count variance.

The clonotype comes from a person aged 18 to 75 in good health. The sequenced sample consisted of blood. The gene calls are TRBV15 and TRBJ2-5; D is undetermined. In DNA form, the CDR3 reads TGTGCCACCAGCAGAGATTTGGAGACCCAGTACTTC. Translated, it gives CATSRDLETQYF.